A single sample is the source of the 21 T cell receptor beta chains below, sequenced in a study of T cell responses to AZD1222 COVID-19 vaccine. Sequencing was performed with immunoSEQ multiplex PCR; in TCRdb, only in-frame clones are kept and a portion is missing. The sample holds some 120,000 clones, 65% to 85% seen once. The sample here was peripheral blood, taken on day 0 of AZD1222 vaccination. These TCRs come from an adult in good health.

J is TRBJ2-3 and V is TRBV11-1; 9 nucleotides match TRBD1. CDR1 is SGHAT and CDR2 is FQDESV in the germline V gene (reference sequence). V lost 5 bases and J lost 3; bases outside the gene matches: 6. The CDR3 spans 15 residues. The CDR3 coding sequence is TGTGCCAGCAGCCCCGGGACAGGGAGGACAGATACGCAGTATTTT. Protein sequence: CASSPGTGRTDTQYF.

The chain links TRBV6-2 or TRBV6-3 to TRBJ2-3, with 8 bases matching TRBD2. CDR3 size: 15 residues. With V trimmed by 4 bases and J by 0 bases, 3 bases remained unmatched. Germline values: CDR1 MNHEY, CDR2 SVGEGT. Here the CDR3 DNA reads TGTGCCAGCAGTTCGCGGGGGGTAAGCACAGATACGCAGTATTTT. It is translated as CASSSRGVSTDTQYF.

The chain employs TRBV28 and TRBJ1-6, with 9 nucleotides matching TRBD1. Germline V gives CDR1 MDHEN, CDR2 SYDVKM. The length of the CDR3 is 16 residues. The V and J ends lost 5 bases and 10 bases, in that order; junction bases with no gene match: 12. The CDR3 bases are TGTGCCAGCAGTCTCCAGACCGGGACAGGGACCTCACCCCTCCACTTT. This gives the protein CASSLQTGTGTSPLHF.

The chain combines TRBV6-5 with TRBJ1-1; D is perhaps TRBD1 (6 bases). Per germline, CDR1 MNHEY and CDR2 SVGAGI. The CDR3 is 13 amino acids. Between the trimmed V and J ends, which lost 4 bases and 3 bases, there was a span of 9 bases. CDR3 in amino acids: CASSLTGDTEAFF. The CDR3 nucleotides read TGTGCCAGCAGTTTGACAGGAGACACTGAAGCTTTCTTT.

CDR3 sequence reads: CASSYSWGGVWNEQFF. The CDR3, as DNA: TGTGCCAGCAGTTACTCATGGGGTGGGGTCTGGAATGAGCAGTTCTTC. J is TRBJ2-1 and V is TRBV6-5, with D hard to call. Looked up from germline, CDR1 is MNHEY and CDR2 is SVGAGI. The CDR3 loop spans 16 amino acids. Trimming left V 0 bases short and J 7 bases short, with 16 bases between.

The chain carries TRBV5-4 and TRBJ1-1; 8 bases agree with TRBD1. Germline V gene data show CDR1 as SGHNT and CDR2 as YYREEE (reference sequence). The CDR3 is 15 amino acids. J lost 9 bases, V lost 1 base, and 11 bases had no gene match. The CDR3 DNA reads TGTGCCAGCAGCTTGAGGCAGGGGGCAAGGGAGAAAGCTTTCTTT. Residues: CASSLRQGAREKAFF.

The DNA for the CDR3 is TGCGCCAGCAGCATACAATATAGCGGTAACAATGAGCAGTTCTTC. Protein sequence: CASSIQYSGNNEQFF. The gene calls are TRBV5-1 and TRBJ2-1; D may be TRBD2 (6 bases). Trimming stripped 4 bases from V and 5 bases from J, with 16 bases between. The length of the CDR3 is 15 residues. Germline V gene lookup returns CDR1 SGHRS and CDR2 YFSETQ.

The rearrangement joins TRBV11-2 to TRBJ1-1, with unresolved D. The V end lost 2 bases, the J end lost 1 base, and 5 bases lay between the germline ends. CDR1 is SGHAT and CDR2 is FQNNGV in the germline V gene. The CDR3 is 13 residues long. CDR3 loop: CASSLFENTEAFF. In nucleotides, the CDR3 is TGTGCCAGCAGCTTATTCGAGAACACTGAAGCTTTCTTT. Looking up the rest from reference TRBV11-2 and TRBJ1-1 gives the full variable domain: EAGVAQSPRYKIIEKRQSVAFWCNPISGHATLYWYQQILGQGPKLLIQFQNNGVVDDSQLPKDRFSAERLKGVDSTLKIQPAKLEDSAVYLCASSLFENTEAFFGQGTRLTVV.

The V and J genes are TRBV11-2 and TRBJ2-1; D unresolved. The CDR3 extends over 14 amino acids. CDR1 SGHAT and CDR2 FQNNGV come from the germline V gene. V dropped 8 bases and J dropped 0 bases, with 11 bases sitting between them. The CDR3 region is CASGPTSSYNEQFF. Written as DNA, the CDR3 is TGTGCCAGCGGTCCCACGAGCTCCTACAATGAGCAGTTCTTC. Full variable domain (rest looked up from reference TRBV11-2 and TRBJ2-1): EAGVAQSPRYKIIEKRQSVAFWCNPISGHATLYWYQQILGQGPKLLIQFQNNGVVDDSQLPKDRFSAERLKGVDSTLKIQPAKLEDSAVYLCASGPTSSYNEQFFGPGTRLTVL.

This clone was detected only a few times. The chain links TRBV7-3 to TRBJ2-3; the match to TRBD1 covers 7 bases. The germline CDR1 and CDR2 sequences are SGHTA and FQGTGA. J gave up 2 bases and V 3 bases, and 5 bases lay outside the gene matches. This CDR3 is 15 amino acids long. DNA of the CDR3: TGTGCCAGCAGCTTGGGGACAGCCCTCACAGATACGCAGTATTTT. It encodes CASSLGTALTDTQYF.

V gene TRBV19 combines with J gene TRBJ2-4; D is possibly TRBD1 or TRBD2 (5 bases each). Germline assignment: CDR1 LNHDA and CDR2 SQIVND (reference sequence). V was cut by 7 bases and J by 0 bases, with 22 bases left in between. The CDR3 covers 18 residues. The CDR3 sequence is CASTPPGAAELAKNIQYF. The CDR3 DNA reads as TGTGCCAGTACCCCCCCCGGGGCAGCCGAACTAGCCAAAAACATTCAGTACTTC. Drawing the rest from reference TRBV19 and TRBJ2-4, the complete variable domain is DGGITQSPKYLFRKEGQNVTLSCEQNLNHDAMYWYRQDPGQGLRLIYYSQIVNDFQKGDIAEGYSVSREKKESFPLTVTSAQKNPTAFYLCASTPPGAAELAKNIQYFGAGTRLSVL.

The CDR3 bases are TGTGCCATCAGTGAGCCCGACAGGGGTAATTCACCCCTCCACTTT. It codes for CAISEPDRGNSPLHF. The V gene is TRBV10-3, the J gene TRBJ1-6; TRBD1 matches at 8 bases. This CDR3 has 15 amino acids. With V trimmed by 2 bases and J by 6 bases, 3 bases remained unmatched. Germline V CDR1 and CDR2: ENHRY, SYGVKD.

The V gene is TRBV29-1, the J gene TRBJ1-5; 10 positions agree with TRBD1. The trim removed 7 bases at V and 2 bases at J, leaving 2 bases unmatched. The CDR3 totals 13 residues. The germline V gene encodes CDR1 SQVTM and CDR2 ANQGSEA. CDR3 amino acids: CSAGTGGNQPQHF. CDR3 DNA: TGCAGCGCCGGGACAGGGGGCAATCAGCCCCAGCATTTT.

This chain links TRBV28 with TRBJ1-5; D might be TRBD1 (6 bases). The CDR3 consists of 16 residues. Germline values: CDR1 MDHEN, CDR2 SYDVKM. V dropped 3 bases and J dropped 4 bases, with 16 bases sitting between them. Here the CDR3 DNA reads TGTGCCAGCAGTTTGGGGCTCGACAGGCTGAATCAGCCCCAGCATTTT. Encoded protein: CASSLGLDRLNQPQHF.

This chain uses TRBV10-2 with TRBJ2-1; D perhaps matches TRBD2 (6 bases). The germline gives CDR1 WSHSY, CDR2 SAAADI. The length of the CDR3 is 17 residues. Trimming left V 6 bases short and J 0 bases short, with 18 bases between. As DNA, the CDR3 is TGCGCCAGCAGGGGCGGGACGGCTTCTTACTCCTACAATGAGCAGTTCTTC. Translating it yields CASRGGTASYSYNEQFF.

The chain carries TRBV28 and TRBJ1-1; D perhaps matches TRBD1 (6 bases). The V end was cut by 6 bases, the J end by 1 base, with 12 bases between. Germline lookup yields CDR1 MDHEN and CDR2 SYDVKM. CDR3 length equals 14 residues. The CDR3 bases are TGTGCCAGCAGACCGACAGGTCCGAACACTGAAGCTTTCTTT. It translates to CASRPTGPNTEAFF.

The rearrangement links TRBV2 to TRBJ1-4; the D gene is possibly TRBD1 (6 bases). CDR3 length equals 14 residues. Looked up from germline, CDR1 is SNHLY and CDR2 is FYNNEI. V was clipped by 5 bases and J by 7 bases, with 14 bases between them. The CDR3 nucleotides are TGTGCCAGCAGTCCACAGGGCGTAAGTGAAAAACTGTTTTTT. Translated: CASSPQGVSEKLFF.

This clone has a handful of counts. The J gene is TRBJ1-5, the V gene TRBV6-2 or TRBV6-3; perhaps TRBD1 as D (5 bases). The CDR3 extends over 15 amino acids. Trimming stripped 6 bases from V and 0 bases from J, with 12 bases between. Germline V gene sequence: CDR1 MNHEY, CDR2 SVGEGT. CDR3 coding DNA: TGTGCCAGCAGCCGCGGACACCCTAGCAATCAGCCCCAGCATTTT. Protein product: CASSRGHPSNQPQHF.

The chain is built from TRBV4-3 and TRBJ2-1; 13 positions agree with TRBD2. With 4 bases clipped from V and 3 bases from J, the junction kept 9 bases outside the gene matches. There are 18 residues in the CDR3. Per germline, CDR1 LGHNA and CDR2 YSLEER. For the CDR3, the DNA is TGCGCCAGCAGCCCTCGGACTAGCGGGAGCGCCGGCTACAATGAGCAGTTCTTC. Amino acids: CASSPRTSGSAGYNEQFF.

V usage is TRBV7-2 and J usage is TRBJ2-7; D is unresolved. V was cut by 2 bases and J by 4 bases, with 6 bases left in between. CDR3 length: 12 residues. The germline V gene has CDR1 SGHTA and CDR2 FQGNSA. CDR3 protein: CASSLYGYEQYF. CDR3 in DNA: TGTGCCAGCAGCTTATATGGGTACGAGCAGTACTTC.

The chain couples TRBV18 to TRBJ2-2; 9 bases are a match to TRBD2. CDR3 length: 16 amino acids. Germline trimming cut 3 bases from V and 6 bases from J; bases unmatched to any gene: 8. The germline V gene encodes CDR1 KGHSH and CDR2 LQKENI. The CDR3 reads CASSPRAGGSSGELFF. CDR3 nucleotides: TGTGCCAGCTCACCCCGAGCGGGAGGTTCCTCCGGGGAGCTGTTTTTT. Combining the CDR3 with reference TRBV18 and TRBJ2-2 gives the whole variable domain NAGVMQNPRHLVRRRGQEARLRCSPMKGHSHVYWYRQLPEEGLKFMVYLQKENIIDESGMPKERFSAEFPKEGPSILRIQQVVRGDSAAYFCASSPRAGGSSGELFFGEGSRLTVL.